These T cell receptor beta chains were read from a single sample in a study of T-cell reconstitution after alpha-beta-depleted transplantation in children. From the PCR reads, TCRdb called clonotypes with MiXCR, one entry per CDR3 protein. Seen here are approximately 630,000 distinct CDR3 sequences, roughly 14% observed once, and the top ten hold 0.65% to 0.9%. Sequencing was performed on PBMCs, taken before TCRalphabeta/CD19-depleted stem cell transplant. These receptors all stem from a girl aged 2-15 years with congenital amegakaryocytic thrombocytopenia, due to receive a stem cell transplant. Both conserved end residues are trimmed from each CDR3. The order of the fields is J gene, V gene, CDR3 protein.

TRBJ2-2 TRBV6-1 ASSPPREELTGELF
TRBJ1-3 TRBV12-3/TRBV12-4 ASSARGGTGNTIY
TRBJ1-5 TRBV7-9 ASSSGSKPQH
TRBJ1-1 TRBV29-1 SGGFGDTEAF
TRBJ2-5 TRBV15 ATSRDYSGRLKETQY
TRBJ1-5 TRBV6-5 ASCRRQAAEPQH
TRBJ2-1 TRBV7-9 ASSSLRDFPYNEQF
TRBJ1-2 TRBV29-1 SVEDTGIPGYGYT
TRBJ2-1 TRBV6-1 ASRNPGTGLRDEQF
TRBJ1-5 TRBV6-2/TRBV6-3 ASSYRDFRRQPQH
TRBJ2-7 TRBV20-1 SVKSDYEQY
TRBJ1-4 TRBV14 ASSRFQGDDEKLF
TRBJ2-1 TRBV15 ATSRDPSYNEQF
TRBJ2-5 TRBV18 ASSRLQGQETQY
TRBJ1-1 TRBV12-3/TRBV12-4 ASSSPGSAEAF
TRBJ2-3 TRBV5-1 ASSSLLAGGGVGTDTQY
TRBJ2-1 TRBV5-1 ASSVTTSGNEQF
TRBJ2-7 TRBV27 ASSLTPRDTNSYEQY
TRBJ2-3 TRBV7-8 ASHQGWGEDTQY
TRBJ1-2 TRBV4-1 ASSPGTLDYGYT
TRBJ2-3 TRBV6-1 ASRADTQY
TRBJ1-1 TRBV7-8 ASSRKGQMNTEAF
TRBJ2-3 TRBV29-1 SAKSTDTQY
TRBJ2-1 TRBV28 ASSGVTGTYNEQF
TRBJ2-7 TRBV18 ASSPAPAEQY
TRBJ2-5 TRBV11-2 ASSIDRIY
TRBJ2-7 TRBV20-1 SAWAESRASSYEQY
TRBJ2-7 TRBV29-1 SVIEADYEQY
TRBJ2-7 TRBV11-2 ASSLRLTSGTAEQY
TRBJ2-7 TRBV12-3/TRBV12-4 ASTFSGRAYEQY
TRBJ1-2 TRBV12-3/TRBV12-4 ASSLGTGRYGYT
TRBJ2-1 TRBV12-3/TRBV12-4 ASTSWQGNYNEQF
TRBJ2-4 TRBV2 ASTGDKNIQY